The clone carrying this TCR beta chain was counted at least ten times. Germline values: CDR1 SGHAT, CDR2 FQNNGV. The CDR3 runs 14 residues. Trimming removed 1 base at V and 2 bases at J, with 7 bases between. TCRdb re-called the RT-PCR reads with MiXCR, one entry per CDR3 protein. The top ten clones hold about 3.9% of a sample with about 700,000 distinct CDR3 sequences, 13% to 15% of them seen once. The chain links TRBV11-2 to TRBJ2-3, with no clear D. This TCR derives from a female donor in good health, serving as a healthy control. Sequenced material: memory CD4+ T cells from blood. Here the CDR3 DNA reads TGTGCCAGCAGCTTAGTGCAGGTCACAGATACGCAGTATTTT. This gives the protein CASSLVQVTDTQYF.